The next 15 T cell receptor beta chains were all read from a single sample in a study of control samples from healthy donors and cancer patients. Method: immunoSEQ multiplex PCR; TCRdb's copy keeps in-frame clones and lacks some. The table has over 150,000 clones, around nine tenths seen once; the top ten hold 1.3% to 1.5%. Input material: blood. The origin of the receptors is a man aged 25 to 40 in good health.

This clone was counted between two and nine times. The chain links TRBV5-4 to TRBJ1-6; D unclear. The CDR3 consists of 14 residues. V lost 1 base and J lost 6, with 8 bases in between. Germline V gene lookup returns CDR1 SGHNT and CDR2 YYREEE (reference sequence). The CDR3 coding sequence is TGTGCCAGCAGCTTGAATTTTGGTAATTCACCCCTCCACTTT. Amino acids: CASSLNFGNSPLHF.

The chain employs TRBV2 and TRBJ2-6; possibly TRBD2 for D (5 bases). Per germline, CDR1 SNHLY and CDR2 FYNNEI. The CDR3 has 15 residues. V dropped 5 bases and J dropped 0 bases, with 8 bases sitting between them. This chain's CDR3 is CASSQSGSGANVLTF. The CDR3, as DNA: TGTGCCAGCAGTCAAAGCGGCTCTGGGGCCAACGTCCTGACTTTC.

The V and J genes are TRBV19 and TRBJ2-2; 7 nucleotides match TRBD2. The CDR3 totals 15 residues. Germline V lookup: CDR1 LNHDA, CDR2 SQIVND (reference sequence). With 3 bases clipped from V and 6 bases from J, the junction kept 7 bases outside the gene matches. The CDR3 DNA follows: TGTGCCAGTAGTATCCTCACTAGCGCTGCCGGGGAGCTGTTTTTT. Amino acids: CASSILTSAAGELFF.

The genes are TRBV9 and TRBJ1-4; a possible D gene is TRBD1 (6 bases). The CDR3 covers 15 residues. The V gene lost 0 bases and the J gene lost 6 bases, with 12 bases spanning the gap. Germline CDR1 and CDR2: SGDLS and YYNGEE. In DNA, the CDR3 is TGTGCCAGCAGCGTAGAGGGGCGGACAGATGAAAAACTGTTTTTT. It yields the protein CASSVEGRTDEKLFF.

This clone was picked up one time. This rearrangement joins TRBV3-1 (or the pseudogene TRBV3-2) to TRBJ2-7; unclear D gene. V was shortened by 2 bases and J by 1 base, with 9 bases between the two germline ends. Germline CDR1 reads LGHDT; CDR2 reads YNNKEL (reference sequence). This CDR3 is built from 14 residues. The CDR3 DNA reads TGTGCCAGCAGCCAATCCCCTCCGTCCTACGAGCAGTACTTC. Protein: CASSQSPPSYEQYF.

The J gene is TRBJ1-6, the V gene TRBV30; D gene unclear. The germline V gene encodes CDR1 GTSNPN and CDR2 SVGIG (reference sequence). The CDR3 has 13 amino acids. The V end was cut by 1 base, the J end by 7 bases, with 8 bases between. CDR3 in DNA: TGTGCCTGGAGTGGACGGAGGAATTCACCCCTCCACTTT. Its protein is CAWSGRRNSPLHF.

The V and J genes are TRBV9 and TRBJ1-4, with TRBD1 identical over 9 bases. Germline trimming cut 3 bases from V and 5 bases from J; bases unmatched to any gene: 5. The CDR3 loop spans 15 amino acids. Germline V gives CDR1 SGDLS, CDR2 YYNGEE. The CDR3: CASSGGQGPNEKLFF. In DNA form, the CDR3 reads TGTGCCAGCAGCGGAGGACAGGGGCCGAATGAAAAACTGTTTTTT.

The V gene is TRBV7-8, the J gene TRBJ1-5; 8 bases agree with TRBD1. The CDR3 is made up of 15 amino acids. CDR1 and CDR2 from the germline V gene are SGHVS and FQNEAQ. V trimming: 4 bases; J trimming: 3 bases; junction bases outside the gene matches: 5. Here the CDR3 reads CASSSLDRVNQPQHF. Here the CDR3 DNA reads TGTGCCAGCAGCTCCCTGGACAGGGTCAATCAGCCCCAGCATTTT.

V usage is TRBV3-1 (or the pseudogene TRBV3-2) and J usage is TRBJ1-2; 7 nucleotides agree with TRBD1. Germline assignment: CDR1 LGHDT and CDR2 YNNKEL (reference sequence). This CDR3 is built from 13 residues. V dropped 4 bases and J dropped 8; count of bases not matched to a gene: 7. The CDR3 DNA reads TGTGCCAGCAGCCGCCCGACAGGGAGAGGCTACACCTTC. It codes for CASSRPTGRGYTF.

The CDR3 is CASSPPSKQTLHF. CDR3 nucleotides: TGTGCCAGCTCACCGCCTAGTAAGCAAACCCTCCACTTT. The V gene is TRBV18, the J gene TRBJ1-6; D is unclear. Germline V gives CDR1 KGHSH, CDR2 LQKENI. Between the trimmed V and J ends, which lost 3 bases and 14 bases, there was a span of 14 bases. There are 13 residues in the CDR3.

The chain links TRBV11-3 to TRBJ1-1; 8 nucleotides line up with TRBD1. The length of the CDR3 is 14 residues. The germline gives CDR1 SGHNT, CDR2 YENEEA. J lost 2 bases, V lost 5 bases, and 4 bases had no gene match. CDR3 coding DNA: TGTGCCAGCAGCCTCAGGGGGCAAAACACTGAAGCTTTCTTT. This translates into CASSLRGQNTEAFF.

This clone was counted a few times. The chain recombines TRBV9 with TRBJ1-3; no firm D call. Germline CDR1 and CDR2: SGDLS and YYNGEE. The CDR3 loop spans 13 amino acids. V dropped 2 bases and J dropped 4 bases, with 7 bases sitting between them. The CDR3 loop is CASSVTPGNTIYF. The CDR3 coding sequence is TGTGCCAGCAGCGTCACGCCGGGAAACACCATATATTTT.

The chain has TRBV29-1 and TRBJ2-4, with D possibly being TRBD2 (6 bases). Trimming took off 3 bases at V and 1 base at J, with 7 bases between the two ends. CDR1 is SQVTM, CDR2 ANQGSEA, per germline. The CDR3 is made up of 13 amino acids. DNA of the CDR3: TGCAGCGTTGAGGAGGGTGCCAAAAACATTCAGTACTTC. This gives the protein CSVEEGAKNIQYF.

V gene TRBV12-3 or TRBV12-4 combines with J gene TRBJ2-1; tentative D call: TRBD2 (5 bases). CDR3 size: 12 residues. V gave up 7 bases and J gave up 9 bases, with 13 bases separating them. The CDR3 nucleotides read TGTGCCAGCACCACACTAGTGGGTGAGCAGTTCTTC. It translates to CASTTLVGEQFF.

This chain uses TRBV7-9 with TRBJ2-6; 8 bases align to TRBD1. Germline loops: CDR1 SEHNR, CDR2 FQNEAQ (reference sequence). The junction had 6 bases not matched to a gene; V was cut back by 5 bases and J by 0 bases. The CDR3 has 17 residues. The CDR3 region has the DNA TGTGCCAGCAGCGCTGACAGGGGAATCTCTGGGGCCAACGTCCTGACTTTC. Translation: CASSADRGISGANVLTF. Full variable domain (outside the CDR3, taken from reference TRBV7-9 and TRBJ2-6): DTGVSQNPRHKITKRGQNVTFRCDPISEHNRLYWYRQTLGQGPEFLTYFQNEAQLEKSRLLSDRFSAERPKGSFSTLEIQRTEQGDSAMYLCASSADRGISGANVLTFGAGSRLTVL.